Shown below are 18 T cell receptor beta chains from a single sample sequenced in a study of tumor-infiltrating lymphocytes in primary liver carcinoma. Scientists recovered RNA and DNA together from about 21-30 mg of unsorted bulk tissue. With around 500 ng total RNA as template and a constant-region primer, TCR beta cDNA was made. A slightly modified ARM-PCR protocol with three nested multiplex PCR rounds produced these TCR beta libraries. Each of the first two PCR rounds ran approximately 11 cycles with TRBV1-TRBV30 forward and C-beta reverse primers. TCRdb redid the calling of the multiplex PCR reads with MiXCR, one entry per CDR3 protein. The repertoire includes 99,000 or so distinct CDR3 sequences, over 55% of them detected once, and 9.5% sits in the top ten. Input material: liver tumor tissue from sampling region 5. Sample subset: tumor region T5, tumor centre. These receptors were obtained from a woman aged 60-75 years with primary liver carcinoma and hepatitis B virus infection.

The chain recombines TRBV5-4 with TRBJ2-5; D remains ambiguous. Germline CDR1 SGHNT, CDR2 YYREEE (reference sequence). Trimming removed 7 bases from V and 2 bases from J, with 9 bases in between. This CDR3 has 12 residues. The CDR3 DNA reads TGTGCCAGCCCCACCCCACAAGAGACCCAGTACTTC. Translated, it gives CASPTPQETQYF.

This clonotype was recorded at least ten times. This chain links TRBV28 with TRBJ2-7; 11 positions match TRBD2. J was trimmed by 5 bases and V by 7 bases; bases with no gene match: 4. Germline V gene lookup returns CDR1 MDHEN and CDR2 SYDVKM. The CDR3 covers 13 residues. The CDR3: CASILAGGHEQYF. CDR3 coding DNA: TGTGCCAGCATCCTAGCGGGAGGTCACGAGCAGTACTTC.

As concerns this clonotype: A clone one base away is much larger, so this may be a read error. The gene calls are TRBV28 and TRBJ2-3, with D possibly being TRBD2 (6 bases). The CDR3 has 12 residues. Germline assignment: CDR1 MDHEN and CDR2 SYDVKM. Trimming took off 5 bases at V and 12 bases at J, with 15 bases between the two ends. The CDR3 DNA follows: TGTGCCAGCAGTCGACTAGGGGCCTCTCAGTATTTT. This gives the protein CASSRLGASQYF.

This clonotype has more than one count but fewer than ten. A much larger clone lies one base from this, so it may be a read error. J is TRBJ2-2 and V is TRBV12-3 or TRBV12-4, with 8 bases fitting TRBD2. After removal of 7 bases from V and 4 bases from J, the junction contained 8 bases not matched to a gene. The CDR3 runs 15 residues. The CDR3 DNA follows: TGTGCCAGCAATTCGAGCGGGAGAGGCACCGGGGAGCTGTTTTTT. Protein sequence: CASNSSGRGTGELFF.

In regard to this clonotype: The CDR3 does not close with the conserved phenylalanine or tryptophan, likely indicating a read error. The DNA is left out, because the CDR3 cannot be placed on it with certainty; the CDR3 is given as TCRdb lists it. V is TRBV11-1 and J is TRBJ2-7; the table's D gene call, TRBD1, was not cross checked with the DNA. The length of the CDR3 is 15 amino acids, counting both ends. Germline lookup yields CDR1 SGHAT and CDR2 FQDESV (reference sequence). The CDR3 protein is CASSPRTAGLREQHL.

A note on this clonotype: One base away lies a much larger clone, so this may be a sequencing read error. This sequence joins TRBV5-5 and TRBJ2-1; D assignment may be TRBD1 or TRBD2 (5 bases each). The CDR3 spans 18 residues. From germline, CDR1 is SGHKS and CDR2 YYEKEE (reference sequence). V shed 4 bases and J shed 3 bases, with 23 bases lying between them. The CDR3: CASSPRDQLILNYNEQFF. The CDR3 nucleotides read TGTGCCAGCAGCCCACGGGACCAGCTTATCTTAAACTACAATGAGCAGTTCTTC.

This clonotype was detected once. At one end the junction does not follow the germline gene, possibly because of a read error. The CDR3 DNA is TGTGGCAGCTGCCGGGACATCAACACTGAAGCTTTCTTT. Protein product: CGSCRDINTEAFF. This chain links TRBV6-5 with TRBJ1-1, with TRBD1 as a possible D gene (6 bases). CDR3 length: 13 amino acids. In germline, CDR1 is MNHEY, CDR2 SVGAGI.

Worth noting for this clonotype: At one end the junction does not follow the germline gene, possibly because of a read error. The chain employs TRBV11-2 and TRBJ1-1, with D perhaps TRBD1 (6 bases). The CDR3 totals 15 residues. The V gene's germline CDR1 is SGHAT and CDR2 FQNNGV. The CDR3 sequence is CASNLLSGASTEAFF. The CDR3 DNA follows: TGTGCCAGCAACTTATTGTCAGGGGCGAGCACTGAAGCTTTCTTT.

The rearrangement joins TRBV11-1 to TRBJ2-7; perhaps TRBD1 as D (7 bases). This CDR3 comprises 15 residues. The germline V gene encodes CDR1 SGHAT and CDR2 FQDESV (reference sequence). V lost 10 bases to trimming and J lost 9 bases, with 28 bases between them. In DNA, the CDR3 is TGTGCCACCTGCCCTGGGACAGCAGGACTACGCGGGCAGTACTTC. This translates into CATCPGTAGLRGQYF.

With respect to this clonotype: One base away lies a much larger clone, so this may be a sequencing read error. The chain has TRBV5-6 and TRBJ2-7, with D possibly matching TRBD1 (6 bases). The CDR3 is made up of 14 amino acids. From germline, CDR1 is SGHDT and CDR2 YYEEEE. The DNA for the CDR3 is TGTGCCACCAGCACAAACAGGGAAGATTACGAGCAGTACTTC. It specifies CATSTNREDYEQYF.

On this clonotype: An end of the junction differs from the germline gene, which may be a read error. The V and J genes are TRBV12-3 or TRBV12-4 and TRBJ2-1; D is tentatively TRBD1 or TRBD2 (6 bases each). This CDR3 is built from 15 residues. The CDR3 coding sequence is TGTGCCAGCAGTATGGTTAGGGGGGATTACAATAAGCAGTTCTTC. This encodes CASSMVRGDYNKQFF.

On this clonotype: The junction and the germline gene differ at one end; a read error may be behind it. J is TRBJ2-4 and V is TRBV29-1, with 7 bases that match TRBD1. The CDR3 runs 12 residues. Germline values: CDR1 SQVTM, CDR2 ANQGSEA. CDR3 nucleotides: TGCAGCATTGGGACAGCGCGAGGCATTCAGTGCTTC. Translation: CSIGTARGIQCF.

This clonotype occurred once. The CDR3 is CAWRPQGQVKVVGELFF. CDR3 coding DNA: TGTGCCTGGAGACCACAGGGACAGGTTAAAGTCGTCGGAGAGCTGTTTTTT. The chain is built from TRBV30 and TRBJ2-2; 8 bases align to TRBD1. The CDR3 consists of 17 residues. CDR1 is GTSNPN and CDR2 is SVGIG in the germline V gene (reference sequence). The V and J ends lost 3 bases and 11 bases, in that order; junction bases with no gene match: 20.

As for this clonotype: It may be a read error: a sequence one base away is much more abundant. The V call is TRBV19, the J call TRBJ2-1; 7 nucleotides match TRBD2. There are 16 residues in the CDR3. Trimming cost V 6 bases and J 3 bases; bases outside gene matches: 11. In germline, CDR1 is LNHDA, CDR2 SQIVND (reference sequence). This chain's CDR3 is CASSGGRGTFYNEQFF. Written as DNA, the CDR3 is TGTGCCAGTAGCGGCGGGAGAGGGACCTTCTACAATGAGCAGTTCTTC.

On this clonotype: The junction departs from germline at one end; a sequencing error may be responsible. The rearrangement uses TRBV6-5 and TRBJ2-2; 8 bases match TRBD2. CDR3 length equals 15 residues. Germline V gene lookup returns CDR1 MNHEY and CDR2 SVGAGI. The CDR3 protein is CGSSSLRGVTGELFF. CDR3 nucleotide sequence: TGTGGCAGCAGTTCCTTGCGGGGGGTTACCGGGGAGCTGTTTTTT.

This clonotype was seen only a few times. Possible read error: a much larger clone is one base away. This chain uses TRBV14 with TRBJ2-6, with D perhaps TRBD1 (5 bases). Germline V CDR1 and CDR2: SGHDN, FVKESK. CDR3 size: 13 residues. The CDR3 DNA reads TGTGCCAGCAGCCCGCCTGGGGCCAACATCCTGACTTTC. Translating gives CASSPPGANILTF.

This clonotype was detected once. V usage is TRBV7-8 and J usage is TRBJ2-1; possible D gene TRBD2, 5 bases. V lost 3 bases, J lost 7 bases, and 22 bases lay in between. This CDR3 is built from 17 residues. Germline assignment: CDR1 SGHVS and CDR2 FQNEAQ. The CDR3 protein is CASSLSASWRIRNEQFF. CDR3 in DNA: TGTGCCAGCAGCTTGTCCGCTAGCTGGAGGATTAGGAATGAGCAGTTCTTC.

Of note for this clonotype: The conserved final phenylalanine or tryptophan is absent from the CDR3, which likely points to a read error. The DNA of the CDR3 is TGTGTCAGCAGTTTGGGAGCGGGAGGTAGCACAGATACGCAGTATCTT. Translated: CVSSLGAGGSTDTQYL. This chain joins TRBV12-3 or TRBV12-4 and TRBJ2-3, with 9 nucleotides matching TRBD2. This CDR3 has 16 amino acids.